Presented here are 5 T cell receptor beta chains from one specimen sequenced in a study of regulatory T cells in long-lasting Graves disease. Construction of TCR beta libraries relied on iRepertoire HTBI primers and on Arm-PCR targeting CDR3 regions. TCRdb re-called the multiplex PCR reads through MiXCR, storing one row per CDR3 protein. The sample lists some 230,000 distinct CDR3 sequences; around 16% were seen once. Time point defined: newly diagnosed GD, antithyroid drugs for less than 3 months. After RNA was extracted from PBMCs, the TCR library was made from it. The starting material was peripheral blood mononuclear cells (PBMCs), obtained at new diagnosis, from a patient treated with antithyroid drugs. Source of these receptors: a female donor with Graves disease.

This clonotype was found many times. J is TRBJ2-7 and V is TRBV11-2; D remains unclear. V lost 4 bases to trimming and J lost 3 bases, with 13 bases between them. This CDR3 is 14 amino acids long. Germline V gene lookup returns CDR1 SGHAT and CDR2 FQNNGV. The CDR3 DNA reads as TGTGCCAGCAGCTCCACGGATTACCACTACGAGCAGTACTTC. Its protein product is CASSSTDYHYEQYF.

Notes on this clonotype: One junction end does not reproduce the germline sequence, and a read error may be involved. The V gene is TRBV28, the J gene TRBJ2-3; the D gene could be TRBD1 or TRBD2 (6 bases each). Germline CDR1 is MDHEN and CDR2 is SYDVKM. This CDR3 contains 16 residues. The CDR3 coding sequence is TGTGCCAGCAGTTTTCCGAAGTTTACAGGGCGGGATACGCTGTATTTT. This codes for CASSFPKFTGRDTLYF.

Regarding this clonotype: A single base separates this from a much larger clone, so it may be a read error. The chain carries TRBV19 and TRBJ2-3; D may be TRBD2 (6 bases). CDR3 size: 13 residues. Trimming pared 8 bases from V and 3 bases from J, leaving 12 bases between. CDR1 is LNHDA and CDR2 is SQIVND in the germline V gene (reference sequence). The CDR3 DNA reads as TGTGCCAGTGCAGTGGGAGGAACAGATACGCAGTATTTT. This translates into CASAVGGTDTQYF.

This clonotype has a count of ten or more. This chain links TRBV7-3 with TRBJ2-2, with D hard to call. There are 13 residues in the CDR3. CDR1 SGHTA and CDR2 FQGTGA come from the germline V gene. Trimming stripped 5 bases from V and 6 bases from J, with 10 bases between. The CDR3 is CASSPHRAGELFF. In DNA form, the CDR3 reads TGTGCCAGCAGCCCCCATAGGGCCGGGGAGCTGTTTTTT. Drawing the rest from reference TRBV7-3 and TRBJ2-2, the complete variable domain is GAGVSQTPSNKVTEKGKYVELRCDPISGHTALYWYRQSLGQGPEFLIYFQGTGAADDSGLPNDRFFAVRPEGSVSTLKIQRTERGDSAVYLCASSPHRAGELFFGEGSRLTVL.

This clonotype was seen ten or more times. The chain joins TRBV3-1 to TRBJ2-1, with TRBD2 as a possible D gene (6 bases). Deletions cut 2 bases from V and 3 bases from J, with 11 bases between. The V gene's germline CDR1 is LGHDT and CDR2 YNNKEL (reference sequence). The CDR3 has 15 residues. Here the CDR3 reads CASSQIRRDYNEQFF. CDR3 DNA sequence: TGTGCCAGCAGCCAAATACGGCGGGACTACAATGAGCAGTTCTTC.